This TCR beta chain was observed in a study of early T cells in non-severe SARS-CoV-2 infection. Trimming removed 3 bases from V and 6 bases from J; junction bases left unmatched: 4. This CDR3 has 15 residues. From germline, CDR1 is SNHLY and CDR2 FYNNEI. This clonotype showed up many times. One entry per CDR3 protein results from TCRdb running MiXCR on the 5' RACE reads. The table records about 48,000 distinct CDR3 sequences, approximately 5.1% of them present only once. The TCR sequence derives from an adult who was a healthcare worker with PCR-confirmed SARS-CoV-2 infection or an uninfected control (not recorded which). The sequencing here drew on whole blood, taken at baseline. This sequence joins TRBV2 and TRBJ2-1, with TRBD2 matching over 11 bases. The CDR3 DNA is TGTGCCAGCAGTGAGACTAGCGGGAAGTCCAATGAGCAGTTCTTC. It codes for CASSETSGKSNEQFF.